This entry concerns a single T cell receptor (beta chain). The protocol was immunoSEQ multiplex PCR, while the TCRdb copy is restricted to in-frame clones and leaves out a portion. The table includes 300,000 to 350,000 clones, around 91% detected once. This entry comes from a study of blood T cell repertoires in COVID-19. Study summary: From the United States, Italy and Spain came samples of acute and convalescent COVID-19. T cells, B-cell-depleted T cells, or PBMCs supplied cDNA or gDNA.

The clonotype was recovered from a woman under 30 who had recovered from COVID-19. Sequencing was done on a sample of peripheral blood.

The CDR3 DNA reads as TGTGCCAGCAGCGTGTTTGGCAGACAAGACTTTCAGCGGAGCACGCTTAATGAGCAGTTCTTC. This sequence encodes CASSVFGRQDFQRSTLNEQFF. The chain combines TRBV9 with TRBJ2-1; a weak D match, TRBD2 (5 bases). The germline V and J ends were trimmed by 2 bases and 7 bases, with 34 bases remaining between them. The CDR3 spans 21 residues. Germline CDR1 reads SGDLS; CDR2 reads YYNGEE.